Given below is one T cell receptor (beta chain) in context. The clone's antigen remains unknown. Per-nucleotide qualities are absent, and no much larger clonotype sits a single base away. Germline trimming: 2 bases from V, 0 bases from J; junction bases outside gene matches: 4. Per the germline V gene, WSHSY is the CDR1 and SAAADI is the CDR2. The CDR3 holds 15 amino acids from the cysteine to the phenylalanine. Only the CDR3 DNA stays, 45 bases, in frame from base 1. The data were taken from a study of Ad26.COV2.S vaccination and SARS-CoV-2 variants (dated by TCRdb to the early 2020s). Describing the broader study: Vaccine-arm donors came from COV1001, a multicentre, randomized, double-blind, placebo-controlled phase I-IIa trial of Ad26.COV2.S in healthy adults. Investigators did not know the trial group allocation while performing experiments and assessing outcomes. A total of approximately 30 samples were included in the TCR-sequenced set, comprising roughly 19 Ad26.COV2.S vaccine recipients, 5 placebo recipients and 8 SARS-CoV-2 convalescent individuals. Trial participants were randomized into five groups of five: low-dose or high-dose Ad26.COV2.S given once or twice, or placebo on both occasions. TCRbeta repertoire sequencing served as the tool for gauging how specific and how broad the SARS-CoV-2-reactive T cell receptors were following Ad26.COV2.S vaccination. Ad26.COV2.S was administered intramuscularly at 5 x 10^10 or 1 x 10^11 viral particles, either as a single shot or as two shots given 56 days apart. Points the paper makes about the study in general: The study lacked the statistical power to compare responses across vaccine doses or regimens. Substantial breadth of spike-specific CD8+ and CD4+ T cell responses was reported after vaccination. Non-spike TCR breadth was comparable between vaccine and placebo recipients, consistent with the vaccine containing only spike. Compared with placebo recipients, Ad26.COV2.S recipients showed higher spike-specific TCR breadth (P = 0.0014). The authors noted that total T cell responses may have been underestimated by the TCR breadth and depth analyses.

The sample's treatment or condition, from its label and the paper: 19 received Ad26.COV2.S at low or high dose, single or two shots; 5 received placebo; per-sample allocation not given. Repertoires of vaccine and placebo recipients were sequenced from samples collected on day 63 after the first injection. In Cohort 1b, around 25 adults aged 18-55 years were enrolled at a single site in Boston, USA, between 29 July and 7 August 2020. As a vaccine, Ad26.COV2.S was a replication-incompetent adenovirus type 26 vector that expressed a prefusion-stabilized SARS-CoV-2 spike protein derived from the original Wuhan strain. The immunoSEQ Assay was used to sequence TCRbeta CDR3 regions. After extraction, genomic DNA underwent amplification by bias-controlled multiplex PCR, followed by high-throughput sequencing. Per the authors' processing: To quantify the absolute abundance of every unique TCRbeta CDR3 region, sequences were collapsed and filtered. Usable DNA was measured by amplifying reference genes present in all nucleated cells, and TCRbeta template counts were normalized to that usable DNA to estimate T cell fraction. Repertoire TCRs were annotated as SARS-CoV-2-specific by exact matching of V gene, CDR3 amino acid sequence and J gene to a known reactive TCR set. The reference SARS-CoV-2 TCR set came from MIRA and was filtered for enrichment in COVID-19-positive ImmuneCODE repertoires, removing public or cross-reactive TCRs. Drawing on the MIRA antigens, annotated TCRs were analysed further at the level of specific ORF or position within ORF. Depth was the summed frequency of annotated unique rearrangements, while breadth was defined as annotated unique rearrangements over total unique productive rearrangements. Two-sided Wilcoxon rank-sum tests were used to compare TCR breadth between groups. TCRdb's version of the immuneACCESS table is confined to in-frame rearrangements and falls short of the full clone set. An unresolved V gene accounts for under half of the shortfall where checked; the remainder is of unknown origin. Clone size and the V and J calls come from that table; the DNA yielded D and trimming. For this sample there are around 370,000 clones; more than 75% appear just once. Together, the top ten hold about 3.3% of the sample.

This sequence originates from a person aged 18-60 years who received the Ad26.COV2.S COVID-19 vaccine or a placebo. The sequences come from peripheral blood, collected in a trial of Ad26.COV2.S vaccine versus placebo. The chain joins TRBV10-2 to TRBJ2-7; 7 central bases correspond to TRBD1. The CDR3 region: CASSEDRVFSYEQYF. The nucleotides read TGCGCCAGCAGTGAGGACAGGGTCTTCTCCTACGAGCAGTACTTC.